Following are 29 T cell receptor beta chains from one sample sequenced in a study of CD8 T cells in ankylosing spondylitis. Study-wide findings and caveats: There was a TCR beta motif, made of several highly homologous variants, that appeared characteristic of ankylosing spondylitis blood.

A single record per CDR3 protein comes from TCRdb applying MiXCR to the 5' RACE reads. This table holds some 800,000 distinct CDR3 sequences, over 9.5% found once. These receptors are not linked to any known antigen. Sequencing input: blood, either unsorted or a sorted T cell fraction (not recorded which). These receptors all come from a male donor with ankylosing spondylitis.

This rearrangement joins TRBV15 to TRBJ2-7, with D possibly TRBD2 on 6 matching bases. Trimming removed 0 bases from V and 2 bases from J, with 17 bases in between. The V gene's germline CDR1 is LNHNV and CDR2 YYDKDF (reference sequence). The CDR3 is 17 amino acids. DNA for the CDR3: TGTGCCACCAGCAGAGATCTCGGGAGAGTTAGGACCTACGAGCAGTACTTC. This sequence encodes CATSRDLGRVRTYEQYF.

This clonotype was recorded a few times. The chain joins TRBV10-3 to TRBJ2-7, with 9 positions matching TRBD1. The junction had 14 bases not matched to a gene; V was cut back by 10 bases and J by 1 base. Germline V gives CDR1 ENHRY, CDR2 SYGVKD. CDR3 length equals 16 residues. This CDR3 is CATTPRDRELSYEQYF. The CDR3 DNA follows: TGTGCCACCACTCCCCGGGACAGGGAATTGTCCTACGAGCAGTACTTC.

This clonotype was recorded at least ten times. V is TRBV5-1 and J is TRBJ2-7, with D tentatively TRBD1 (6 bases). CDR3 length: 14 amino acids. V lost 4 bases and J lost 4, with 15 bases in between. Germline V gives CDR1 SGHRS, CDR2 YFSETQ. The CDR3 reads CASSLGHRVYEQYF. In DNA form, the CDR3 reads TGCGCCAGCAGCCTGGGCCACAGGGTTTACGAGCAGTACTTC.

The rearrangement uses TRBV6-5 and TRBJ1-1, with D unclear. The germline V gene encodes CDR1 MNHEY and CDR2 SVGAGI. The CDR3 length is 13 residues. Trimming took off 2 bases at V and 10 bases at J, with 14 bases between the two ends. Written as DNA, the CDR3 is TGTGCCAGCAGTTACCAGGTTTTCGGGGTAGCTTTCTTT. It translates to CASSYQVFGVAFF.

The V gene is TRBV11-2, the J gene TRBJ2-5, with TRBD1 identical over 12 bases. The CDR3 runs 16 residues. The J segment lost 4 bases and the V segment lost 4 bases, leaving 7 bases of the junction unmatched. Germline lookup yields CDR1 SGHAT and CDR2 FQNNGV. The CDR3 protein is CASSWARDRGRETQYF. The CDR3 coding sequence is TGTGCCAGCAGCTGGGCCCGGGACAGGGGGCGAGAGACCCAGTACTTC.

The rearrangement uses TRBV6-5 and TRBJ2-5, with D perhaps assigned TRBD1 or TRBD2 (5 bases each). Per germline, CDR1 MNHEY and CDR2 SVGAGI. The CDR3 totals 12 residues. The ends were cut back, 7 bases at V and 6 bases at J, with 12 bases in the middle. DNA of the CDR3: TGTGCCAGCAAGCGGCCGGGGCAGACCCAGTACTTC. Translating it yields CASKRPGQTQYF.

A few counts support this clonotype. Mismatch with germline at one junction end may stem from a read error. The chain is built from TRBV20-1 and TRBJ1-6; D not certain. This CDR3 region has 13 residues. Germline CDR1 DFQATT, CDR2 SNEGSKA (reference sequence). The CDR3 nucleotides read TGCAGTGCGAGAGAGACGTTCAATTCACCCCTCCACTTT. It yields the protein CSARETFNSPLHF.

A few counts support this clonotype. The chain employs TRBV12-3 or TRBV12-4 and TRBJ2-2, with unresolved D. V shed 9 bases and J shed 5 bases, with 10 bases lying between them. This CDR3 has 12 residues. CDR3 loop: CARQLVTGELFF. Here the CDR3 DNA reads TGTGCCAGACAACTGGTTACCGGGGAGCTGTTTTTT.

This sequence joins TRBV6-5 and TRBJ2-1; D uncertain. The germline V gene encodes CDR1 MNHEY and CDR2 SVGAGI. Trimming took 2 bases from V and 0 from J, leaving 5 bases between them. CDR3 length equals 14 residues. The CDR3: CASSYLNSYNEQFF. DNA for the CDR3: TGTGCCAGCAGTTACCTTAACTCCTACAATGAGCAGTTCTTC.

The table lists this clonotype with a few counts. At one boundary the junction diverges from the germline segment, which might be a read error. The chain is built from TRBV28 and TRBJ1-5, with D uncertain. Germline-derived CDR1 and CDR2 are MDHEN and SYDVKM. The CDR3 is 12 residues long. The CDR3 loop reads CASSPPYRGRYF. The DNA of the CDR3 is TGTGCCAGCAGCCCCCCCTACCGCGGCAGATATTTT.

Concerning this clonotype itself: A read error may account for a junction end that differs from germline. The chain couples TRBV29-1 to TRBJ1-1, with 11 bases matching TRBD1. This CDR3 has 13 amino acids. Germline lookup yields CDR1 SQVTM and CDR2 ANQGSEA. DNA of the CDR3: TGCAGCGTTGAATGGGGGAGGACAGGGGGCCCTTGGTTT. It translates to CSVEWGRTGGPWF.

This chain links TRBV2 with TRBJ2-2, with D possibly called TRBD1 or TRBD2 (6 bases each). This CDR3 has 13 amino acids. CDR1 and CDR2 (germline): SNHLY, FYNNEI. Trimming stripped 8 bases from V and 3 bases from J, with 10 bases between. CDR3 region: CASGGLDTGELFF. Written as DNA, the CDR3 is TGTGCCAGCGGGGGGCTGGACACCGGGGAGCTGTTTTTT.

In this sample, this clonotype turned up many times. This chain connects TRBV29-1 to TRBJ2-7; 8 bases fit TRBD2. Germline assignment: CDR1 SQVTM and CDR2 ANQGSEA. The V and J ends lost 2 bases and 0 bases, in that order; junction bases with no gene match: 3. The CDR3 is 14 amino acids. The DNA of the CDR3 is TGCAGCGTTGAAACCAGCGGGAGCTCCTACGAGCAGTACTTC. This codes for CSVETSGSSYEQYF.

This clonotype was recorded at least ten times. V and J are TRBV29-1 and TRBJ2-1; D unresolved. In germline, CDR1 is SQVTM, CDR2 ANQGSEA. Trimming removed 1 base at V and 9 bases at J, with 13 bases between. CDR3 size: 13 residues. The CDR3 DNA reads TGCAGCGTTGAAGTTGGGGTTGGCGGTGAGCAGTTCTTC. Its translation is CSVEVGVGGEQFF.

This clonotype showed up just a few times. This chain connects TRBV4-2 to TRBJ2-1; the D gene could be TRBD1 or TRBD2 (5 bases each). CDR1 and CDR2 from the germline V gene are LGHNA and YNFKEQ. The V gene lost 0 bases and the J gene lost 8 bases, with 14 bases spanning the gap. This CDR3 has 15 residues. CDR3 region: CASSQDVRGSDEQFF. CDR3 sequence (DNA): TGTGCCAGCAGCCAAGACGTGAGGGGCTCCGATGAGCAGTTCTTC.

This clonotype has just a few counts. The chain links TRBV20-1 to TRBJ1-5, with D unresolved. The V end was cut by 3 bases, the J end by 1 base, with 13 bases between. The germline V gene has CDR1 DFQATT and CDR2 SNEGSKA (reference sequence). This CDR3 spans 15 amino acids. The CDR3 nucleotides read TGCAGTGCTAGTTTTGGCGGTTGGAGCAATCAGCCCCAGCATTTT. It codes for CSASFGGWSNQPQHF.

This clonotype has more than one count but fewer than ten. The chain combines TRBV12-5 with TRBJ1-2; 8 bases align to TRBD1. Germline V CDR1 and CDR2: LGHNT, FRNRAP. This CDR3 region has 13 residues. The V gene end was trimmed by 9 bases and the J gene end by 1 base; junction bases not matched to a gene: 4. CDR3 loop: CASGGQGNYGYTF. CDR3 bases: TGTGCTAGCGGTGGACAGGGTAACTATGGCTACACCTTC.

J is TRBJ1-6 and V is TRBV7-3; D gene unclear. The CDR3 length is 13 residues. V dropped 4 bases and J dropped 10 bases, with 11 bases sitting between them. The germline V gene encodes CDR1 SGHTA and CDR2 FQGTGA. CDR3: CASSSTVASPLHF. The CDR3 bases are TGTGCCAGCAGCTCGACCGTCGCATCACCCCTCCACTTT.

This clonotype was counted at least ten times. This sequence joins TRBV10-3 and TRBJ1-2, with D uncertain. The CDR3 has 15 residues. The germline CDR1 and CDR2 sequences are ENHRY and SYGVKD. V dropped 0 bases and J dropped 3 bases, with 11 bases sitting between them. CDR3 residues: CAISESPGGDYGYTF. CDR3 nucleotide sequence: TGTGCCATCAGTGAGTCTCCGGGTGGGGACTATGGCTACACCTTC.

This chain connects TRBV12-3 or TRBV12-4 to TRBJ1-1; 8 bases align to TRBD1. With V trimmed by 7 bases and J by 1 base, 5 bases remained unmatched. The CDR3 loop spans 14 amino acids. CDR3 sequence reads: CASTQGTGNTEAFF. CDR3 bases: TGTGCCAGCACCCAAGGGACAGGGAACACTGAAGCTTTCTTT.

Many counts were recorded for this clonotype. CDR3 region: CASSLAQGSPLHF. The CDR3 nucleotides are TGTGCCAGCAGCTTAGCGCAGGGCTCACCCCTCCACTTT. V and J are TRBV7-2 and TRBJ1-6; D is possibly TRBD1 (5 bases). The CDR3 covers 13 residues. V lost 0 bases, J lost 10 bases, and 7 bases lay in between. CDR1 and CDR2 (germline): SGHTA, FQGNSA.

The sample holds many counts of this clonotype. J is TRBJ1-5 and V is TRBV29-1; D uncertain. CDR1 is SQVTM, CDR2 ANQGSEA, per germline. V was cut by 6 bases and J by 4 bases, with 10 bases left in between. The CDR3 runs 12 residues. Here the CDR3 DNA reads TGCAGCGTGACGGGAGGGAATCAGCCCCAGCATTTT. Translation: CSVTGGNQPQHF. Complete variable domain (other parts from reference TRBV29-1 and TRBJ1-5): SAVISQKPSRDICQRGTSLTIQCQVDSQVTMMFWYRQQPGQSLTLIATANQGSEATYESGFVIDKFPISRPNLTFSTLTVSNMSPEDSSIYLCSVTGGNQPQHFGDGTRLSIL.

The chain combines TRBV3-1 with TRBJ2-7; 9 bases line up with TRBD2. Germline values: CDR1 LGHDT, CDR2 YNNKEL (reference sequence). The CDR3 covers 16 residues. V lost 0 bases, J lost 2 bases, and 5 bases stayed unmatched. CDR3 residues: CASSQDSLAGPYEQYF. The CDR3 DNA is TGTGCCAGCAGCCAAGATAGCCTAGCGGGACCCTACGAGCAGTACTTC.

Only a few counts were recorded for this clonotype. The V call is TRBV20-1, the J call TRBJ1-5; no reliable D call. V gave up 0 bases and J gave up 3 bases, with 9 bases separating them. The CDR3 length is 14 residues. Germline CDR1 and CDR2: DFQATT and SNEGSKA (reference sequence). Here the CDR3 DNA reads TGCAGTGCTAGAGACGCGGGTACCAATCAGCCCCAGCATTTT. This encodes CSARDAGTNQPQHF.

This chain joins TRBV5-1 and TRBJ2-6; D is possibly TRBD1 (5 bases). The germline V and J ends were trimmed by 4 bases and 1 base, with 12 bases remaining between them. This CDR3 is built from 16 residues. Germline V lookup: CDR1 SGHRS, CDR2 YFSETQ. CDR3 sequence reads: CASSGAGYSGANVLTF. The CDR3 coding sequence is TGCGCCAGCAGCGGGGCAGGGTATTCTGGGGCCAACGTCCTGACTTTC.

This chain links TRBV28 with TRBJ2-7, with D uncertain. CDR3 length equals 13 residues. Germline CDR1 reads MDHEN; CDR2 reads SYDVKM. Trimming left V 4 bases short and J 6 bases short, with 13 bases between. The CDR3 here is CASSYEVWSEQYF. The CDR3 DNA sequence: TGTGCCAGCAGTTACGAGGTTTGGAGCGAGCAGTACTTC.

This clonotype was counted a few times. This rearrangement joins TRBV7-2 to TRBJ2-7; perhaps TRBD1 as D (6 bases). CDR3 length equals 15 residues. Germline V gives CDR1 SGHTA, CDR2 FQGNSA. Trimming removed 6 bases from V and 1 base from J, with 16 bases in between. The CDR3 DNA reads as TGTGCCAGCAGTCGAACAGGGCAGGGGTCCTACGAGCAGTACTTC. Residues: CASSRTGQGSYEQYF.

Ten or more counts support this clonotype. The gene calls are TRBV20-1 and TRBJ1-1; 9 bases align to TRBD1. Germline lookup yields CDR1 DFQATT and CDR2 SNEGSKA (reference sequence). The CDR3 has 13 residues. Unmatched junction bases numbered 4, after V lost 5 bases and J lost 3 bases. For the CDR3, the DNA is TGCAGTGCTCAACAGGGGGCCGACACTGAAGCTTTCTTT. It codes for CSAQQGADTEAFF.

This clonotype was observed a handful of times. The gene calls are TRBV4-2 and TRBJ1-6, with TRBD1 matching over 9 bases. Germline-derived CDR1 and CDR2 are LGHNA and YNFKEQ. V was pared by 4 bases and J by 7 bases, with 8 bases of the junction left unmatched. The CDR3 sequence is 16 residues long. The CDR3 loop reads CASSLGSGTGNSPLHF. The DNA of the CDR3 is TGTGCCAGCAGCCTAGGGTCCGGGACAGGGAATTCACCCCTCCACTTT.